The 20 T cell receptor beta chains below were found in one sample sequenced in a study of cytomegalovirus exposure and HLA in healthy donors. Libraries were prepared by immunoSEQ multiplex PCR; TCRdb keeps only in-frame clonotypes and omits some of them. The sample records some 87,000 clones, 96% being singletons. The material sequenced was PBMCs. The origin of the receptors is a woman aged 18 to 35 in good health and CMV-seronegative.

This chain uses TRBV2 with TRBJ2-7, with 10 bases matching TRBD2. Trimming at V came to 6 bases and at J to 0 bases, leaving 14 bases not matched to a gene. CDR1 and CDR2 from the germline V gene are SNHLY and FYNNEI. This CDR3 is 18 amino acids long. CDR3 sequence reads: CASRAGGAGQSSSYEQYF. CDR3 nucleotides: TGTGCCAGCAGAGCGGGGGGGGCTGGACAGTCTAGCTCCTACGAGCAGTACTTC.

CDR3 nucleotides: TGTGCCTGGAGTACCGGACAGAGCTATGGCTACACCTTC. Translated, it gives CAWSTGQSYGYTF. The chain uses TRBV30 and TRBJ1-2; a possible D gene is TRBD1 (6 bases). Trimming removed 2 bases at V and 4 bases at J, with 11 bases between. Per the germline V gene, CDR1 is GTSNPN and CDR2 is SVGIG (reference sequence). This CDR3 is built from 13 residues.

This chain connects TRBV10-3 to TRBJ1-2; TRBD1 matches at 12 bases. The V segment lost 8 bases and the J segment 6 bases; nucleotides outside the gene matches: 7. The CDR3 spans 14 residues. The V gene's germline CDR1 is ENHRY and CDR2 SYGVKD. The CDR3 DNA is TGTGCCATCGCTCCCGGGACAGGGGGCAATGGCTACACCTTC. Translated: CAIAPGTGGNGYTF.

This clone has just one count. The chain employs TRBV27 and TRBJ2-7; TRBD2 matches at 8 bases. Germline lookup yields CDR1 MNHEY and CDR2 SMNVEV (reference sequence). The CDR3 extends over 15 amino acids. The trim removed 6 bases at V and 2 bases at J, leaving 9 bases unmatched. The CDR3: CASSFSPGGTYEQYF. The CDR3 bases are TGTGCCAGCAGCTTCAGTCCGGGAGGGACCTACGAGCAGTACTTC.

The V and J genes are TRBV11-2 and TRBJ1-5; possibly TRBD1 for D (6 bases). The CDR3 has 14 amino acids. Trimming cost V 1 base and J 6 bases, with 10 bases left between them. In germline, CDR1 is SGHAT, CDR2 FQNNGV. CDR3 in amino acids: CASSLAIQGQPQHF. DNA for the CDR3: TGTGCCAGCAGCTTAGCGATACAGGGTCAGCCCCAGCATTTT. The whole variable domain, remainder taken from reference TRBV11-2 and TRBJ1-5, is EAGVAQSPRYKIIEKRQSVAFWCNPISGHATLYWYQQILGQGPKLLIQFQNNGVVDDSQLPKDRFSAERLKGVDSTLKIQPAKLEDSAVYLCASSLAIQGQPQHFGDGTRLSIL.

The CDR3 DNA reads TGCAGCGTGCGTCAGGGGGATCAGCCCCAGCATTTT. Translation gives CSVRQGDQPQHF. V is TRBV29-1 and J is TRBJ1-5; the match to TRBD1 covers 7 bases. V shed 6 bases, J shed 5 bases, and the junction held 4 bases outside the gene matches. Germline lookup yields CDR1 SQVTM and CDR2 ANQGSEA. The CDR3 consists of 12 residues.

This chain joins TRBV18 and TRBJ1-1; 9 bases fit TRBD1. Unmatched junction bases numbered 12, after V lost 3 bases and J lost 1 base. The CDR3 has 18 amino acids. Per germline, CDR1 KGHSH and CDR2 LQKENI. CDR3 DNA: TGTGCCAGCTCACCGCGCACAGGGGGCGGTTTTGGGAACACTGAAGCTTTCTTT. This encodes CASSPRTGGGFGNTEAFF. The full variable domain, in which reference TRBV18 and TRBJ1-1 provide the parts outside the CDR3, is NAGVMQNPRHLVRRRGQEARLRCSPMKGHSHVYWYRQLPEEGLKFMVYLQKENIIDESGMPKERFSAEFPKEGPSILRIQQVVRGDSAAYFCASSPRTGGGFGNTEAFFGQGTRLTVV.

J is TRBJ2-3 and V is TRBV6-5; D gene unclear. Deletions cut 2 bases from V and 1 base from J, with 7 bases between. CDR1 MNHEY and CDR2 SVGAGI come from the germline V gene. The CDR3 covers 14 residues. CDR3 in amino acids: CASSYEAGTDTQYF. The CDR3 bases are TGTGCCAGCAGTTACGAGGCGGGCACAGATACGCAGTATTTT.

V is TRBV29-1 and J is TRBJ2-1; D might be TRBD2 (7 bases). The CDR3 runs 14 residues. Germline loops: CDR1 SQVTM, CDR2 ANQGSEA. V was shortened by 4 bases and J by 8 bases, with 18 bases between the two germline ends. DNA for the CDR3: TGCAGCGTTGGGCGACTAGCAGGGGTCGATGAGCAGTTCTTC. Translating gives CSVGRLAGVDEQFF.

V is TRBV6-1 and J is TRBJ2-7, with 10 nucleotides matching TRBD2. The CDR3 is 15 residues long. V lost 6 bases and J lost 2; bases outside the gene matches: 7. Germline V gives CDR1 MNHNS, CDR2 SASEGT. CDR3 nucleotide sequence: TGTGCCAGCAGCGTTGGACTAGCGGAAACCTACGAGCAGTACTTC. Protein sequence: CASSVGLAETYEQYF.

V and J are TRBV28 and TRBJ2-7, with TRBD1 matching over 8 bases. Germline trimming cut 6 bases from V and 1 base from J; bases unmatched to any gene: 8. The germline V gene has CDR1 MDHEN and CDR2 SYDVKM. This CDR3 region has 15 residues. The CDR3 spells CASRLDRGRSYEQYF. CDR3 in DNA: TGTGCCAGCAGGCTTGACAGGGGAAGGTCCTACGAGCAGTACTTC.

The rearrangement joins TRBV6-5 to TRBJ1-1, with a tentative D call TRBD1 (6 bases). CDR3 length: 15 amino acids. Trimming removed 4 bases at V and 1 base at J, with 13 bases between. From germline, CDR1 is MNHEY and CDR2 SVGAGI. CDR3 loop: CASSSYGQSNTEAFF. CDR3 coding DNA: TGTGCCAGCAGTTCCTACGGACAGTCGAACACTGAAGCTTTCTTT.

V and J are TRBV27 and TRBJ2-1, with TRBD2 identical over 11 bases. The CDR3 is 16 residues long. Germline CDR1 MNHEY, CDR2 SMNVEV (reference sequence). Unmatched junction bases numbered 3, after V lost 2 bases and J lost 3 bases. CDR3 in amino acids: CASSLVAGGFYNEQFF. CDR3 sequence (DNA): TGTGCCAGCAGTTTAGTAGCGGGAGGGTTCTACAATGAGCAGTTCTTC.

As DNA, the CDR3 is TGCGCCAGCAGCTTGGTCCCGGGGGTAAATGAGCAGTTCTTC. Translation gives CASSLVPGVNEQFF. The genes are TRBV5-1 and TRBJ2-1; weak D call: TRBD2 (6 bases). V gave up 0 bases and J gave up 7 bases, with 11 bases separating them. The CDR3 is 14 residues long. In germline, CDR1 is SGHRS, CDR2 YFSETQ. Variable domain in full (rest from reference TRBV5-1 and TRBJ2-1): KAGVTQTPRYLIKTRGQQVTLSCSPISGHRSVSWYQQTPGQGLQFLFEYFSETQRNKGNFPGRFSGRQFSNSRSEMNVSTLELGDSALYLCASSLVPGVNEQFFGPGTRLTVL.

The J gene is TRBJ2-5, the V gene TRBV7-9; the match to TRBD1 covers 11 bases. The length of the CDR3 is 17 residues. The germline V gene encodes CDR1 SEHNR and CDR2 FQNEAQ (reference sequence). V lost 5 bases, J lost 5 bases, and 13 bases stayed unmatched. This chain's CDR3 is CASSLTLRDRGVETQYF. CDR3 nucleotide sequence: TGTGCCAGCAGCCTAACTCTCCGGGACAGGGGGGTCGAGACCCAGTACTTC. Drawing the rest from reference TRBV7-9 and TRBJ2-5, the complete variable domain is DTGVSQNPRHKITKRGQNVTFRCDPISEHNRLYWYRQTLGQGPEFLTYFQNEAQLEKSRLLSDRFSAERPKGSFSTLEIQRTEQGDSAMYLCASSLTLRDRGVETQYFGPGTRLLVL.

The V and J genes are TRBV2 and TRBJ1-1, with a tentative D call TRBD1 (5 bases). The CDR3 has 18 amino acids. V lost 0 bases to trimming and J lost 1 base, with 18 bases between them. Germline V gene data show CDR1 as SNHLY and CDR2 as FYNNEI. The CDR3 is CASSEANTRQGPNTEAFF. The CDR3 coding sequence is TGTGCCAGCAGTGAAGCAAATACCCGGCAGGGCCCGAACACTGAAGCTTTCTTT.

V gene TRBV7-9 combines with J gene TRBJ1-1, with 8 bases lining up with TRBD1. Germline values: CDR1 SEHNR, CDR2 FQNEAQ (reference sequence). CDR3 length equals 15 residues. V shed 5 bases and J 1 base; nucleotides not matched to a gene: 6. The chain's CDR3 is CASSPLGQENTEAFF. Written as DNA, the CDR3 is TGTGCCAGCAGCCCTTTGGGACAGGAGAACACTGAAGCTTTCTTT.

The V call is TRBV4-2, the J call TRBJ2-7, with 14 nucleotides matching TRBD2. V was clipped by 3 bases and J by 6 bases; unmatched bases: 7. Germline CDR1 LGHNA, CDR2 YNFKEQ. CDR3 length: 16 residues. CDR3: CASSQVTGLAGVEQYF. The CDR3 DNA follows: TGTGCCAGCAGCCAGGTAACGGGACTAGCGGGAGTCGAGCAGTACTTC.

This clone was detected only once. The J gene is TRBJ2-5, the V gene TRBV28, with unresolved D. This CDR3 comprises 15 residues. The V and J ends lost 3 bases and 0 bases respectively, with 11 bases between them. From germline, CDR1 is MDHEN and CDR2 SYDVKM. The CDR3 loop is CASSFPPGNQETQYF. CDR3 coding DNA: TGTGCCAGCAGTTTCCCACCAGGAAACCAAGAGACCCAGTACTTC.

The rearrangement uses TRBV28 and TRBJ2-7; D might be TRBD2 (6 bases). The ends were cut back, 4 bases at V and 3 bases at J, with 19 bases in the middle. The CDR3 sequence is 16 residues long. CDR1 and CDR2 from the germline V gene are MDHEN and SYDVKM. The CDR3 loop is CASSSVFGEAVYEQYF. In DNA form, the CDR3 reads TGTGCCAGCAGTTCTGTCTTCGGGGAGGCGGTCTACGAGCAGTACTTC.